This entry concerns a single TCR beta chain. Its antigen is unknown. No base quality information exists; no much larger clone differs at one position. Synthetic TCR analog templates were spiked into each PCR to estimate absolute template abundance from read counts. The immunoSEQ assay was used to amplify TCRbeta CDR3 regions from genomic DNA with bias-controlled V and J gene primers. Rearranged TCRbeta segments were sequenced at approximately 20X coverage. The original methods were these. Sequencing errors were corrected by clustering, and CDR3s were annotated against IMGT so that V, D and J genes could be assigned. Downstream analyses used only productive TCRbeta rearrangements, leaving out any out-of-frame or stop-codon sequences. Clonality was calculated as one minus the Shannon entropy normalized by the log of the number of unique productive sequences. Clones differing between time points or between blood and tumor were identified by Fisher's exact test with Benjamini-Hochberg correction at adjusted p below 0.01. TCRdb obtained this table from immuneACCESS and retained in-frame rearrangements with V and J assigned. These tables miss some clones; where compared with another copy, unresolved V genes account for less than half of the shortfall, and the remainder is unexplained. The DNA was the basis for D and trimming; V, J and clone size are from that table. This sample gives over 100,000 clones in total; around 90% of them show up just once. The ten largest make up around 3.7% of the sample.

In light of the paper, this sample's time point label describes: peripheral blood 6 weeks after treatment start. The cohort comprised roughly 30 patients with locally advanced or metastatic urothelial carcinoma treated at Memorial Sloan Kettering on a trial protocol. Peripheral blood mononuclear cells were collected from each patient pretreatment and during treatment, giving between 1 and 8 total time points per patient. The Qiagen DNeasy Blood extraction kit was used to purify genomic DNA from total PBMCs and tumor samples. PBMCs were collected pretreatment and during treatment and were isolated and stored as previously described. Its CDR3 holds 13 amino acids, cysteine through phenylalanine. The DNA shown is the 39-base CDR3, in frame from base 1. Trimming takes 2 bases from V and 6 bases from J, and the germline ends sit 10 bases apart. The germline V gene provides CDR1 SGHTA and CDR2 FQGNSA. These data belong to a study of PD-L1 blockade in urothelial cancer listed by TCRdb under 2017. For context, the study as a whole: Every patient began therapy at some point between 2014 and 2015 and was given atezolizumab 1,200 mg intravenously every 3 weeks. About 90% of the roughly 29 patients were males with bladder-origin urothelial cancer, and about 60% of the 29 reported a prior smoking history. Durable clinical benefit was defined as progression-free survival longer than 6 months, and TCR features were also tested against progression-free and overall survival. Pretreatment tumor samples and matched peripheral blood, collected serially before and after atezolizumab treatment, underwent TCR sequencing. Durable clinical benefit was achieved by nine patients but not by the remaining 20. Around 29 patients had pretreatment blood TCR-seq, some 25 had at least one posttreatment blood collection, and some 25 had tumor TCR-seq. In the same patients who had TCR sequencing, pretreatment tumors also underwent whole exome sequencing and RNA sequencing. Patients had an ECOG performance status of 0 or 1 and had received between 0 and 3 prior chemotherapy regimens. Blood samples gave median yields of around 140,000 T cells and more than 80,000 unique TCRs, along with a median clonality of around 0.08. Blood samples were analyzed at two time points: 3 weeks after treatment start (second dose) and 6 weeks after treatment start. The study, an exploratory multi-omic analysis, examined somatic, immune and clinical correlates of response to PD-L1 blockade with atezolizumab in urothelial cancer.

What the study reported, not specific to this receptor: Greater expansion of tumor-associated TCR clones in peripheral blood 3 weeks after the start of treatment was observed in patients with durable benefit (n of about 24, p = 0.022). Because of the small sample size (n ≈ 30) and the many exploratory analyses performed, the results are intended to be regarded as hypothesis-generating. Improved progression-free and overall survival was found to be associated with pretreatment peripheral blood TCR clonality below the median.

Sample: PBMCs, taken around atezolizumab (anti-PD-L1) treatment. This TCR came from a man in his 60s with urothelial cancer. This sequence uses TRBV7-2 and TRBJ2-5; the D gene cannot be named for sure. The nucleotide sequence reads TGTGCCAGCAGCTTATCGGCTGGGCAGACCCAGTACTTC. The resulting protein is CASSLSAGQTQYF.